The rows below give T cell receptor beta chains drawn from one sample of a study of shared clonotypes between healthy human individuals. Sequenced by immunoSEQ multiplex PCR; TCRdb stores in-frame clones only, minus some. The table records about 2.4 million clones, approximately 93% of them present only once. The sequencing sample was made of naive CD4+ T cells from PBMCs. These receptor sequences come from a man aged 18 to 30 in good health. Some clones in this sample may be carry-over from other donors' samples. Both conserved end residues are part of each CDR3. D genes are given only for firm matches. Expanded clones get a size class; other rows say once, few or many, or leave the size out.

.	.	TRBV29-1	TRBJ1-2	TGCAGCGTTTCGGGATTGGGCTCCTTTAACTATGGCTACACCTTC	CSVSGLGSFNYGYTF
.	once	TRBV27	TRBJ2-7	TGTGCCAGCAGTTTAACTTTTAGCCCCGTCTACGAGCAGTACTTC	CASSLTFSPVYEQYF
TRBD1	.	TRBV10-3	TRBJ1-2	TGTGCCATCAACTCCGGGACAGGGAACTATGGCTACACCTTC	CAINSGTGNYGYTF
.	.	TRBV6-1	TRBJ2-2	TGTGCCACTTTTCGGGAGAACACCGGGGAGCTGTTTTTT	CATFRENTGELFF
TRBD2	.	TRBV4-2	TRBJ2-1	TGTGCCAGCAGCCAAGATTGGGGACTAGCGAGATACAATGAGCAGTTCTTC	CASSQDWGLARYNEQFF
.	.	TRBV18	TRBJ2-7	TGTGCCAGCTCACCACCGGAACGGAACTACGAGCAGTACTTC	CASSPPERNYEQYF
.	.	TRBV12-5	TRBJ1-2	TGTGCTAGTGGCGATCCAGGGCGCGGCTACACCTTC	CASGDPGRGYTF
.	.	TRBV9	TRBJ1-3	TGTGCCAGCAGCGTGGGGGGGAACTCTGGAAACACCATATATTTT	CASSVGGNSGNTIYF
.	.	TRBV18	TRBJ1-1	TGTGCCAGCTCGCCGACAGCACACACTGAAGCTTTCTTT	CASSPTAHTEAFF
.	.	TRBV18	TRBJ2-5	TGTGCCAGCTCACCAGCCCGCGGCAGCCAAGAGACCCAGTACTTC	CASSPARGSQETQYF
.	.	TRBV19	TRBJ2-2	TGTGCCAGTAGTATAGTGACGGGCGGGGAGCTGTTTTTT	CASSIVTGGELFF
TRBD2	.	TRBV5-1	TRBJ2-2	TGCGCCAGCAGCTTGGTCACTAGCGGGATCGGGGAGCTGTTTTTT	CASSLVTSGIGELFF
.	.	TRBV5-1	TRBJ2-7	TGCGCCAGCAGCACAAAAGACAGTTGGGACGAGCAGTACTTC	CASSTKDSWDEQYF
.	.	TRBV2	TRBJ1-2	TGTGCCAGCAGGGGCCGGGAACTCCTCTATGGCTACACCTTC	CASRGRELLYGYTF
TRBD2	.	TRBV11-2	TRBJ2-3	TGTGCCAGCAGCTCGGGGGGACTAGCGGGGACAGATACGCAGTATTTT	CASSSGGLAGTDTQYF
TRBD1	.	TRBV5-6	TRBJ1-2	TGTGCCAGCAGCTACCGGGACAGAGCTAACTATGGCTACACCTTC	CASSYRDRANYGYTF
.	.	TRBV7-2	TRBJ1-1	TGTGCCAGCAGCATAATGGGACACACTGAAGCTTTCTTT	CASSIMGHTEAFF
TRBD1	.	TRBV11-3	TRBJ2-7	TGTGCCAGCAGCTTGGCAGGGGGCACGCAGTACTTC	CASSLAGGTQYF
.	once	TRBV5-8	TRBJ1-1	TGTGCCAGCCCCTCCGTAGGGGGGCGTACGAACACTGAAGCTTTCTTT	CASPSVGGRTNTEAFF
.	.	TRBV9	TRBJ1-4	TGTGCCAGCACCCGAGCCGCAACTAATGAAAAACTGTTTTTT	CASTRAATNEKLFF
TRBD1	few	TRBV29-1	TRBJ1-1	TGCAGCTTTCAGGGGGACCTTATGAACACTGAAGCTTTCTTT	CSFQGDLMNTEAFF
TRBD1	.	TRBV19	TRBJ2-7	TGTGCCAGTAGTATACGACTCGACAGGGGGGCCTACGAGCAGTACTTC	CASSIRLDRGAYEQYF
.	.	TRBV5-4	TRBJ2-5	TGTGCCAGCAGCCAGTCACTAGCTTTCCAAGAGACCCAGTACTTC	CASSQSLAFQETQYF
.	once	TRBV5-6	TRBJ1-2	TGTGCCAGCAGCTTGGTGGGTGCAGGGGAGGAGGGCTACACCTTC	CASSLVGAGEEGYTF
TRBD1	.	TRBV7-8	TRBJ1-2	TGTGCCAGCAGCCGGGACAGGGCGAGCTATGGCTACACCTTC	CASSRDRASYGYTF
.	.	TRBV4-1	TRBJ1-3	TGCGCCAGCAGCCTCATATACGCGCTCGAAGCCATATATTTT	CASSLIYALEAIYF
TRBD1	once	TRBV6-1	TRBJ1-2	TGTGCCAGCCAAGGGACAGCCTACTATGGCTACACCTTC	CASQGTAYYGYTF
.	.	TRBV5-5	TRBJ1-2	TGTGCCAGCAGCTTGATGGGCAGGGAGAACTATGGCTACACCTTC	CASSLMGRENYGYTF
TRBD1	.	TRBV5-4	TRBJ2-7	TGTGCCAGCAGCTTGTCCCTGACAGGGCCTAACGAGCAGTACTTC	CASSLSLTGPNEQYF
TRBD2	.	TRBV4-1	TRBJ2-1	TGCGCCAGCAGCCAAGGATCGGGACTAGCCAAAAATGAGCAGTTCTTC	CASSQGSGLAKNEQFF
TRBD1	once	TRBV4-1	TRBJ2-1	TGCGCCAGCAGCCAGCCGGACAGGGGGTACAATGAGCAGTTCTTC	CASSQPDRGYNEQFF
.	.	TRBV28	TRBJ2-1	TGTGCCAGCAGTTCGGGGGCCCGGAGGGGCAATGAGCAGTTCTTC	CASSSGARRGNEQFF